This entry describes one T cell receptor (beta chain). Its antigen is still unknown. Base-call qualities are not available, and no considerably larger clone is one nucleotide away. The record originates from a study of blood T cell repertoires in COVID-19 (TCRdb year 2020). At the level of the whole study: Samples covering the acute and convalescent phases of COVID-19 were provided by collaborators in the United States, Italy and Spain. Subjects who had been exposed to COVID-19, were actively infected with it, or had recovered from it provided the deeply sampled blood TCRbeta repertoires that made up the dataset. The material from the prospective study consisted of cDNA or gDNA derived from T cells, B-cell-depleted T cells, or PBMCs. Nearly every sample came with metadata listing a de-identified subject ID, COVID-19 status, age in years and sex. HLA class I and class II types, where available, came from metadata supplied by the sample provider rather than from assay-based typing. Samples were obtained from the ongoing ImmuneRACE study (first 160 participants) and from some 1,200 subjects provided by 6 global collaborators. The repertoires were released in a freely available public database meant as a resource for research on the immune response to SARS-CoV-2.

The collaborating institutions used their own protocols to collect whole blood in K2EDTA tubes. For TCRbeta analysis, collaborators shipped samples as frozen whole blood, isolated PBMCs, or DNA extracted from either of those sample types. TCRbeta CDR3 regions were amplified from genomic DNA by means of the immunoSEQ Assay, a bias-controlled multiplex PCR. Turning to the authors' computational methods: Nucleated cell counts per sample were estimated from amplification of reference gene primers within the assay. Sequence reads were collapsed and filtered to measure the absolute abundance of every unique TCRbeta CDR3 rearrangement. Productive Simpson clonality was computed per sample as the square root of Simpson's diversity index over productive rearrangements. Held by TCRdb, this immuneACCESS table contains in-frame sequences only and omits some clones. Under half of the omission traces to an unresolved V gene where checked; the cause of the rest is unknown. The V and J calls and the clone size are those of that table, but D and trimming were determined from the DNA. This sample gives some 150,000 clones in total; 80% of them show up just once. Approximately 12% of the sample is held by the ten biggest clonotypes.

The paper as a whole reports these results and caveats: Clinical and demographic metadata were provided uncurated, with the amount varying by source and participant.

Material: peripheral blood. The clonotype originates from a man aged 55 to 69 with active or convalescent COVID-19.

The nucleotide sequence reads as follows: TGCGCCAGCAGCCAAGAATGGGGGGCTAGCGGTTCCTACAATGAGCAGTTCTTC. It encodes CASSQEWGASGSYNEQFF. The V and J segments used are TRBV4-3 and TRBJ2-1; the D gene is possibly TRBD2, with 7 bases matching. Spanning cysteine to phenylalanine, the CDR3 consists of 18 amino acids. The retained sequence is limited to the CDR3, 54 bases, with the frame set at the first base. CDR1 and CDR2, per the germline V gene, are LGHNA and YSLEER. V and J are truncated by 0 bases and 1 base respectively, leaving an intervening sequence of 16 bases.